A selection of T cell receptor beta chains follows, all from one sample in a study of early T cells in non-severe SARS-CoV-2 infection. TCRdb passed the 5' RACE reads through MiXCR, listing each CDR3 protein once. The sample consists of tens of thousands of distinct CDR3 sequences, approximately 15% of them appearing once. Material: whole blood. The origin of the receptors is an adult who was a healthcare worker with PCR-confirmed SARS-CoV-2 infection or an uninfected control (not recorded which). CDR3s include the opening cysteine and the closing phenylalanine or tryptophan. A D gene is named only where the DNA matches it firmly. Clone size is stated in some rows and not others, as once, few, many or a class when expanded.

V gene,clone size,J gene,D gene,CDR3 protein,CDR3 DNA
TRBV10-3,-,TRBJ1-2,TRBD1,CAISEPQGVNYGYTF,TGTGCCATCAGTGAGCCTCAGGGGGTTAACTATGGCTACACCTTC
TRBV29-1,few,TRBJ2-5,-,CSVGGGAETQYF,TGCAGCGTTGGTGGGGGCGCCGAGACCCAGTACTTC
TRBV11-1,many,TRBJ2-3,-,CASSPLMASTDTQYF,TGTGCCAGCAGCCCTTTAATGGCTAGCACAGATACGCAGTATTTT
TRBV3-1,many,TRBJ2-2,-,CASSLPGDTGELFF,TGTGCCAGCAGCCTTCCGGGAGACACCGGGGAGCTGTTTTTT
TRBV14,-,TRBJ1-2,-,CASSQVPTDPRYYGYTF,TGTGCCAGCAGCCAAGTTCCAACAGACCCTCGCTACTATGGCTACACCTTC
TRBV28,few,TRBJ1-2,-,CASSYVDGYTF,TGTGCCAGCAGTTACGTGGACGGCTACACCTTC
TRBV27,-,TRBJ2-1,TRBD1,CASRGQGVYNEQFF,TGTGCCAGCAGGGGACAGGGGGTATACAATGAGCAGTTCTTC
TRBV10-2,-,TRBJ2-2,-,CASSESDTGELFF,TGCGCCAGCAGTGAGAGCGACACCGGGGAGCTGTTTTTT
TRBV19,few,TRBJ2-3,-,CASSIVGRGDTQYF,TGTGCCAGTAGTATAGTTGGGCGGGGAGATACGCAGTATTTT
TRBV5-8,many,TRBJ1-1,-,CASSLRTTEAFF,TGTGCCAGCAGCCTGCGGACGACGGAGGCTTTCTTT
TRBV3-1,-,TRBJ1-1,-,CASSQEGTGRTEAFF,TGTGCCAGCAGCCAAGAAGGAACAGGGCGGACTGAAGCTTTCTTT
TRBV28,-,TRBJ1-2,-,CASSSEVRGYTF,TGTGCCAGCAGTTCGGAAGTAAGGGGCTACACCTTC
TRBV4-1,few,TRBJ2-7,-,CASSQAPPRRGYYEQYF,TGCGCCAGCAGCCAAGCCCCCCCGCGTAGGGGTTACTACGAGCAGTACTTC
TRBV7-3,-,TRBJ2-3,TRBD1,CASSDEGAGTDTQYF,TGTGCCAGCAGCGACGAGGGGGCCGGCACAGATACGCAGTATTTT
TRBV10-3,few,TRBJ1-3,-,CAIRQSGNTIYF,TGTGCCATCAGGCAGTCTGGAAACACCATATATTTT
TRBV12-5,many,TRBJ2-1,-,CASGLVIGGKANNNEQFF,TGTGCTAGTGGTTTGGTAATTGGGGGGAAGGCCAACAACAATGAGCAGTTCTTC
TRBV11-2,few,TRBJ1-4,-,CASSPREYPSTNEKLFF,TGTGCCAGCAGCCCCCGGGAGTATCCGTCAACTAATGAAAAACTGTTTTTT
TRBV4-2,many,TRBJ1-4,-,CASSLSSGTTNEKLFF,TGTGCCAGCAGTCTTAGCTCAGGGACAACTAATGAAAAACTGTTTTTT
TRBV28,many,TRBJ1-1,-,CASSFPGRTEAFF,TGTGCCAGCAGTTTTCCAGGGCGAACTGAAGCTTTCTTT
TRBV28,many,TRBJ1-1,-,CASTSGTANTEAFF,TGTGCCAGCACATCCGGGACGGCGAACACTGAAGCTTTCTTT
TRBV18,many,TRBJ2-7,-,CASSPTSQSYEQYF,TGTGCCAGCTCACCAACTAGTCAGTCCTACGAGCAGTACTTC
TRBV2,many,TRBJ2-2,-,CASYVGGPDTGELFF,TGTGCCAGTTACGTCGGGGGGCCCGACACCGGGGAGCTGTTTTTT
TRBV6-5,few,TRBJ2-5,TRBD1,CASRRQGQETQYF,TGTGCCAGCAGAAGACAGGGTCAAGAGACCCAGTACTTC
TRBV3-1,-,TRBJ1-5,-,CASSQGGRWGNQPQHF,TGTGCCAGCAGCCAAGGGGGGCGCTGGGGCAATCAGCCCCAGCATTTT
TRBV27,few,TRBJ2-3,TRBD2,CASSLSMASGVTDTQYF,TGTGCCAGCAGTTTATCGATGGCTAGCGGGGTCACAGATACGCAGTATTTT
TRBV5-5,few,TRBJ2-2,-,CASSLLVTANTGELFF,TGTGCCAGCAGCTTGTTGGTGACAGCGAACACCGGGGAGCTGTTTTTT
TRBV11-2,few,TRBJ2-5,-,CASRQDPLKTQYF,TGTGCCAGCAGGCAGGACCCCCTTAAGACCCAGTACTTC
TRBV20-1,-,TRBJ1-1,-,CSAEQDTEAFF,TGCAGTGCGGAACAGGACACTGAAGCTTTCTTT
TRBV7-9,many,TRBJ2-1,-,CASRIGLEKFF,TGTGCCAGCAGAATAGGGCTAGAGAAGTTCTTC
TRBV7-6,few,TRBJ2-2,-,CASSFRVYTGELFF,TGTGCCAGCAGCTTCCGAGTTTACACCGGGGAGCTGTTTTTT
TRBV7-4,few,TRBJ1-5,-,CASSLGVTAFSNQPQHF,TGTGCCAGCAGCTTAGGGGTGACAGCCTTTAGCAATCAGCCCCAGCATTTT
TRBV3-1,few,TRBJ2-7,-,CASSQEYVGTYEQYF,TGTGCCAGCAGCCAAGAGTACGTCGGTACCTACGAGCAGTACTTC
TRBV20-1,-,TRBJ2-1,TRBD2,CSARDPGLAGGIEQFF,TGCAGTGCGCGCGACCCCGGACTAGCGGGGGGGATTGAGCAGTTCTTC
TRBV2,-,TRBJ1-5,-,CASSVTAPRPQHF,TGTGCCAGCAGTGTGACAGCTCCTCGGCCCCAGCATTTT
TRBV28,-,TRBJ2-3,TRBD2,CAMSGGAQDTQYF,TGTGCCATGAGCGGGGGGGCGCAAGATACGCAGTATTTT
TRBV4-3,once,TRBJ1-2,-,CASSQDPGRNYGYTF,TGCGCCAGCAGCCAAGATCCCGGACGGAACTATGGCTACACCTTC
TRBV29-1,many,TRBJ1-1,TRBD1,CSVFFRDRGMNTEAFF,TGCAGCGTTTTCTTTAGGGACAGGGGGATGAACACTGAAGCTTTCTTT
TRBV18,-,TRBJ2-3,TRBD2,CASSPMTSGGGTDTQYF,TGTGCCAGCTCACCGATGACTAGCGGGGGGGGCACAGATACGCAGTATTTT
TRBV12-3/TRBV12-4,many,TRBJ1-6,TRBD1,CASISGTGGNSPLHF,TGTGCCAGCATATCCGGGACAGGGGGTAATTCACCCCTCCACTTT
TRBV6-2/TRBV6-3,few,TRBJ2-5,TRBD2,CASSRLAGQETQYF,TGTGCCAGCAGCCGACTAGCGGGGCAAGAGACCCAGTACTTC
TRBV7-9,few,TRBJ2-7,-,CASSLAGISGYEQYF,TGTGCCAGCAGCTTAGCGGGAATAAGCGGCTACGAGCAGTACTTC
TRBV5-1,few,TRBJ2-3,-,CASSWTTSTDTQYF,TGCGCCAGCAGCTGGACGACTAGCACAGATACGCAGTATTTT
TRBV5-1,-,TRBJ2-3,-,CASSSGTQSTDTQYF,TGCGCCAGCAGCTCCGGGACACAGAGCACAGATACGCAGTATTTT
TRBV20-1,few,TRBJ1-1,-,CSASGGRDTEAFF,TGCAGTGCTAGTGGGGGGAGGGACACTGAAGCTTTCTTT